Each of the 8 T cell receptor beta chains below was sequenced from the same sample in a study of blood T cells in healthy people across ages. A sample-barcoded 5' primer and a J-beta primer mix were used in a second PCR of roughly 6 to 11 cycles. TCRdb re-called the 5' RACE reads through MiXCR, storing one row per CDR3 protein. The data contain some 710,000 distinct CDR3 sequences, 22% of them seen just once; the ten biggest clones take up approximately 20%. Input material: blood. The origin of the receptors is an older man in good health.

V usage is TRBV7-8 and J usage is TRBJ2-3; D remains ambiguous. Germline lookup yields CDR1 SGHVS and CDR2 FQNEAQ. The CDR3 has 14 amino acids. V was shortened by 3 bases and J by 6 bases, with 13 bases between the two germline ends. This CDR3 reads CASSFRPQLDTQYF. CDR3 in DNA: TGTGCCAGCAGCTTCCGGCCCCAGTTGGATACGCAGTATTTT.

As for this clonotype: At one end the junction does not follow the germline gene, possibly because of a read error. The CDR3 region has the DNA TGTACCAGCAGTTCCCTGACTAGCGGGGGATACAATGAGCAGTTCTTC. This encodes CTSSSLTSGGYNEQFF. This chain connects TRBV28 to TRBJ2-1; 12 positions agree with TRBD2. The length of the CDR3 is 16 residues. Germline values: CDR1 MDHEN, CDR2 SYDVKM.

The chain employs TRBV3-1 and TRBJ1-2, with D unresolved. The germline V gene encodes CDR1 LGHDT and CDR2 YNNKEL (reference sequence). The CDR3 runs 12 residues. V was cut by 3 bases and J by 8 bases, with 10 bases left in between. CDR3 region: CASSHLTRGYTF. CDR3 sequence (DNA): TGTGCCAGCAGCCACCTAACACGAGGCTACACCTTC.

The chain employs TRBV7-9 and TRBJ2-3; TRBD2 agrees at 14 bases. The CDR3 totals 17 residues. Trimming cost V 5 bases and J 3 bases; bases outside gene matches: 7. Germline CDR1 reads SEHNR; CDR2 reads FQNEAQ (reference sequence). The CDR3 sequence is CASSLGTSGSRTDTQYF. The CDR3 DNA sequence: TGTGCCAGCAGCCTCGGGACTAGCGGGAGCCGAACAGATACGCAGTATTTT.

The J gene is TRBJ2-5, the V gene TRBV5-1, with TRBD2 matching 12 bases. In germline, CDR1 is SGHRS, CDR2 YFSETQ. Losses at the gene ends were 0 bases for V and 5 bases for J; bases not matched to a gene: 5. The CDR3 length is 16 residues. In DNA, the CDR3 is TGCGCCAGCAGCTTGGGCCCTAGCGGGAGGGCGGAGACCCAGTACTTC. Its translation is CASSLGPSGRAETQYF. Full variable domain (rest looked up from reference TRBV5-1 and TRBJ2-5): KAGVTQTPRYLIKTRGQQVTLSCSPISGHRSVSWYQQTPGQGLQFLFEYFSETQRNKGNFPGRFSGRQFSNSRSEMNVSTLELGDSALYLCASSLGPSGRAETQYFGPGTRLLVL.

In its sample, this clonotype was seen a few times. The V gene is TRBV6-5, the J gene TRBJ1-1, with 12 bases matching TRBD1. CDR1 is MNHEY, CDR2 SVGAGI, per germline. V trimming: 0 bases; J trimming: 3 bases; junction bases outside the gene matches: 8. The CDR3 totals 18 residues. CDR3 sequence: CASSYSSGTGGQDTEAFF. The CDR3 nucleotides read TGTGCCAGCAGTTACTCGAGTGGGACAGGGGGCCAGGACACTGAAGCTTTCTTT.

The chain carries TRBV7-2 and TRBJ2-5; TRBD2 is a possible D gene (6 bases). This CDR3 has 14 amino acids. V shed 2 bases and J shed 4 bases, with 11 bases lying between them. Per germline, CDR1 SGHTA and CDR2 FQGNSA. The CDR3 loop reads CASSLYGGGETQYF. CDR3 coding DNA: TGTGCCAGCAGCTTATATGGGGGAGGAGAGACCCAGTACTTC. The full variable domain, completed using reference TRBV7-2 and TRBJ2-5, is GAGVSQSPSNKVTEKGKDVELRCDPISGHTALYWYRQSLGQGLEFLIYFQGNSAPDKSGLPSDRFSAERTGGSVSTLTIQRTQQEDSAVYLCASSLYGGGETQYFGPGTRLLVL.

The rearrangement joins TRBV7-2 to TRBJ2-7; D is uncertain. Germline V CDR1 and CDR2: SGHTA, FQGNSA. Trimming removed 2 bases at V and 0 bases at J, with 8 bases between. The CDR3 runs to 14 residues. The CDR3 nucleotides are TGTGCCAGCAGCTTATCCAGGAGCTCCTACGAGCAGTACGTC. Its protein is CASSLSRSSYEQYV.